A selection of T cell receptor beta chains follows, all from one sample in a study of blood T cell repertoires in COVID-19. Clones were sequenced by immunoSEQ multiplex PCR, and TCRdb holds only the in-frame ones, with some missing. The sample lists some 250,000 clones; around 85% were seen once. The specimen sequenced was peripheral blood. These TCRs come from a woman in her twenties or thirties who had recovered from COVID-19. Both conserved end residues are part of each CDR3. The order of the fields is D gene, J gene, V gene, clone size, CDR3 DNA, CDR3 protein. D genes are given only for firm matches. Some rows have no size entry. The others give once, few or many, or a class for an expanded clone.

d_call: .; j_call: TRBJ1-2; v_call: TRBV7-2; clone_size: .; cdr3_nt: TGTGCCAGCAGCTTAGGGCAGAACTATGGCTACACCTTC; cdr3_aa: CASSLGQNYGYTF
d_call: .; j_call: TRBJ2-1; v_call: TRBV11-2; clone_size: .; cdr3_nt: TGTGCCAGCAGCGGCCCGGGGAAGGCCCGCTCCTACAATGAGCAGTTCTTC; cdr3_aa: CASSGPGKARSYNEQFF
d_call: TRBD1; j_call: TRBJ2-1; v_call: TRBV5-1; clone_size: .; cdr3_nt: TGCGCCAGCAGCTTGGGACAGGGGGCGCGTGATGAGCAGTTCTTC; cdr3_aa: CASSLGQGARDEQFF
d_call: TRBD1; j_call: TRBJ2-7; v_call: TRBV19; clone_size: .; cdr3_nt: TGTGCCAGTAGTATAGAAGCCGGGACAGGGTTCTACGAGCAGTACTTC; cdr3_aa: CASSIEAGTGFYEQYF
d_call: TRBD1; j_call: TRBJ1-2; v_call: TRBV27; clone_size: .; cdr3_nt: TGTGCCAGCAGTTTATCGCGGAGGGGGCTGGGTGGCTACACCTTC; cdr3_aa: CASSLSRRGLGGYTF
d_call: .; j_call: TRBJ2-4; v_call: TRBV7-3; clone_size: .; cdr3_nt: TGTGCCAGCAGCTCCCACGGGGGTGCGGGAACCAAAAACATTCAGTACTTC; cdr3_aa: CASSSHGGAGTKNIQYF
d_call: .; j_call: TRBJ1-1; v_call: TRBV7-9; clone_size: .; cdr3_nt: TGTGCCAGCAGCTTGCTACCTGAAGCTTTCTTT; cdr3_aa: CASSLLPEAFF
d_call: .; j_call: TRBJ2-3; v_call: TRBV5-5; clone_size: .; cdr3_nt: TGTGCCAGCAGCTTGCGGGGGGCGAGCACAGATACGCAGTATTTT; cdr3_aa: CASSLRGASTDTQYF
d_call: .; j_call: TRBJ1-5; v_call: TRBV6-1; clone_size: .; cdr3_nt: TGTGCCAGCAGTGACATAACAGGCCCTACAAATCAGCCCCAGCATTTT; cdr3_aa: CASSDITGPTNQPQHF
d_call: .; j_call: TRBJ2-1; v_call: TRBV9; clone_size: .; cdr3_nt: TGTGCCAGCAGCGAGTGGACTAACAATGAGCAGTTCTTC; cdr3_aa: CASSEWTNNEQFF
d_call: .; j_call: TRBJ2-6; v_call: TRBV5-1; clone_size: .; cdr3_nt: TGCGCCAGCAGCTTGGCCTCCGGGGCCAACGTCCTGACTTTC; cdr3_aa: CASSLASGANVLTF
d_call: TRBD2; j_call: TRBJ2-7; v_call: TRBV27; clone_size: .; cdr3_nt: TGTGCCAGCAGTCCCCGGACTAGCGGGGGGGAGCAGTACTTC; cdr3_aa: CASSPRTSGGEQYF
d_call: .; j_call: TRBJ2-2; v_call: TRBV5-1; clone_size: .; cdr3_nt: TGCGCCAGCAGCTGGGGAGGTGACACCGGGGAGCTGTTTTTT; cdr3_aa: CASSWGGDTGELFF
d_call: .; j_call: TRBJ1-6; v_call: TRBV6-5; clone_size: .; cdr3_nt: TGTGCCACCAAGACCGACAGCCATGATTCACCCCTCCACTTT; cdr3_aa: CATKTDSHDSPLHF
d_call: TRBD1; j_call: TRBJ1-1; v_call: TRBV7-2; clone_size: .; cdr3_nt: TGTGCCAGCAGCTTAACACAGGGGGCGTCTGAAGCTTTCTTT; cdr3_aa: CASSLTQGASEAFF
d_call: .; j_call: TRBJ1-2; v_call: TRBV27; clone_size: .; cdr3_nt: TGTGCCAGCAGAGTAGCCGGGAGTAACTATGGCTACACCTTC; cdr3_aa: CASRVAGSNYGYTF
d_call: .; j_call: TRBJ2-7; v_call: TRBV19; clone_size: .; cdr3_nt: TGTGCCAGTAGTATAGGAGGCCCCGGTTACGAGCAGTACTTC; cdr3_aa: CASSIGGPGYEQYF
d_call: TRBD2; j_call: TRBJ2-2; v_call: TRBV5-4; clone_size: once; cdr3_nt: TGTGCCAGCAGCCCATTAGGACTAGCTGCCCCCGGGGAGCTGTTTTTT; cdr3_aa: CASSPLGLAAPGELFF
d_call: TRBD2; j_call: TRBJ2-7; v_call: TRBV3-1/TRBV3-2; clone_size: .; cdr3_nt: TGTGCCAGCAGCCCTCGGACTAGCAGTGAGCAGTACTTC; cdr3_aa: CASSPRTSSEQYF
d_call: .; j_call: TRBJ2-7; v_call: TRBV19; clone_size: .; cdr3_nt: TGTGCCAGTAGTATAGCTACAGGGAAGCAGTACTTC; cdr3_aa: CASSIATGKQYF
d_call: .; j_call: TRBJ2-3; v_call: TRBV6-2/TRBV6-3; clone_size: .; cdr3_nt: TGTGCCAGCAGTTCCTTTGGCACAGATACGCAGTATTTT; cdr3_aa: CASSSFGTDTQYF
d_call: TRBD2; j_call: TRBJ2-1; v_call: TRBV27; clone_size: .; cdr3_nt: TGTGCCAGCAGTTCCAGACGTAGGACTAGCGGGGGCCGAAATGAGCAGTTCTTC; cdr3_aa: CASSSRRRTSGGRNEQFF
d_call: .; j_call: TRBJ2-3; v_call: TRBV2; clone_size: .; cdr3_nt: TGTGCCAGCAGTGGCAGGTTCACAGATACGCAGTATTTT; cdr3_aa: CASSGRFTDTQYF
d_call: .; j_call: TRBJ1-1; v_call: TRBV10-3; clone_size: .; cdr3_nt: TGTGCCATCAGAGAGGCTAACGACACTGAAGCTTTCTTT; cdr3_aa: CAIREANDTEAFF
d_call: TRBD1; j_call: TRBJ1-2; v_call: TRBV6-5; clone_size: .; cdr3_nt: TGTGCCAGCAGTTACCCTTCGGGCGGACAGGGCTATGGCTACACCTTC; cdr3_aa: CASSYPSGGQGYGYTF
d_call: .; j_call: TRBJ2-5; v_call: TRBV5-1; clone_size: .; cdr3_nt: TGCGCCTGCGGCCCAGGGAAAGTGGGGGAGACCCAGTACTTC; cdr3_aa: CACGPGKVGETQYF
d_call: .; j_call: TRBJ1-6; v_call: TRBV2; clone_size: .; cdr3_nt: TGTGCCAGCAGTGATTGGGCTGGGAATTCACCCCTCCACTTT; cdr3_aa: CASSDWAGNSPLHF
d_call: TRBD1; j_call: TRBJ1-2; v_call: TRBV7-9; clone_size: few; cdr3_nt: TGTGCCAGCAGCCCTAGGACAGGCTATGGCTACACCTTC; cdr3_aa: CASSPRTGYGYTF
d_call: .; j_call: TRBJ1-5; v_call: TRBV29-1; clone_size: .; cdr3_nt: TGCAGCGTCCGGGACAACTACAATCAGCCCCAGCATTTT; cdr3_aa: CSVRDNYNQPQHF
d_call: TRBD1; j_call: TRBJ2-1; v_call: TRBV9; clone_size: .; cdr3_nt: TGTGCCAGCAGCGTAGGGGGTGACAGGGGCTACAATGAGCAGTTCTTC; cdr3_aa: CASSVGGDRGYNEQFF
d_call: TRBD1; j_call: TRBJ1-2; v_call: TRBV19; clone_size: .; cdr3_nt: TGTGCCAGTAGAAACCCCGGGACAGAGGGCAGCTATGGCTACACCTTC; cdr3_aa: CASRNPGTEGSYGYTF
d_call: TRBD1; j_call: TRBJ1-4; v_call: TRBV5-5; clone_size: few; cdr3_nt: TGTGCCAGCAGCTCGAACTTACGGGACAGAGACTTGTTT; cdr3_aa: CASSSNLRDRDLF
d_call: .; j_call: TRBJ2-5; v_call: TRBV5-1; clone_size: .; cdr3_nt: TGCGCCAGCAGCTTAGGTGGGCCCGAGACCCAGTACTTC; cdr3_aa: CASSLGGPETQYF
d_call: .; j_call: TRBJ2-3; v_call: TRBV6-5; clone_size: .; cdr3_nt: TGTGCCAGCAGCGCCAGGGGTTCCACAGATACGCAGTATTTT; cdr3_aa: CASSARGSTDTQYF
d_call: .; j_call: TRBJ2-5; v_call: TRBV18; clone_size: .; cdr3_nt: TGTGCCAGCTCACCAGGGCCGGAGACCCAGTACTTC; cdr3_aa: CASSPGPETQYF
d_call: .; j_call: TRBJ2-7; v_call: TRBV10-3; clone_size: .; cdr3_nt: TGTGCCAGCACGGGGGACTCCTACGAGCAGTACTTC; cdr3_aa: CASTGDSYEQYF
d_call: .; j_call: TRBJ2-7; v_call: TRBV6-5; clone_size: .; cdr3_nt: TGTGCCAGCAGTTACGGGGCACTACCGAGCTCCTACGAGCAGTACTTC; cdr3_aa: CASSYGALPSSYEQYF
d_call: .; j_call: TRBJ1-6; v_call: TRBV6-1; clone_size: once; cdr3_nt: TGTGCCAGCAGTGAAATACTGGGACTGGGGCCCCTCCACTTT; cdr3_aa: CASSEILGLGPLHF